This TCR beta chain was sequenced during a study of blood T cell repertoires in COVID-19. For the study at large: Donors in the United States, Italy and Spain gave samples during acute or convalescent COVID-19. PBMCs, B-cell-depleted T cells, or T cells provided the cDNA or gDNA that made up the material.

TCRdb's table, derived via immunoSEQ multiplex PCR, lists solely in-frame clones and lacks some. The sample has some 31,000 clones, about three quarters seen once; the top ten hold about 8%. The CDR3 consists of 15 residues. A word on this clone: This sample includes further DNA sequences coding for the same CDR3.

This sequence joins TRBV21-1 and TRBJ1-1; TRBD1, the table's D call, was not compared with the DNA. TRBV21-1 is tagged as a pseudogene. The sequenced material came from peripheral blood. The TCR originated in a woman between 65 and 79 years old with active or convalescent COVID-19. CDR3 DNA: TGTGCCAGCAGCAAGGGACACGGTTCCCACACTGAAGCTTTCTTT. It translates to CASSKGHGSHTEAFF.